This TCR beta chain was found in a study of tumor-infiltrating lymphocytes in primary liver carcinoma. Using a constant-region primer together with ProtoScript II reverse transcriptase, TCR beta cDNA was made from 450 to 600 ng of total RNA. Modified slightly, ARM-PCR produced TCR beta libraries over three nested multiplex PCR rounds. Running roughly 10 cycles apiece, the first two PCR rounds relied on TRBV1-TRBV30 forward primers together with a C-beta reverse primer. TCRdb processed the multiplex PCR reads anew with MiXCR; each CDR3 protein has one entry. Among approximately 330,000 distinct CDR3 sequences listed, less than 75% were seen once. This clonotype has just one count. V lost 6 bases, J lost 3 bases, and 12 bases lay in between. The CDR3 covers 14 residues. Germline V gene lookup returns CDR1 SNHLY and CDR2 FYNNEI. Germline DNA was also extracted, with blood RNA taken from unsorted whole blood.

What was sequenced was peripheral blood. This sequence was found in a man in his forties with primary liver carcinoma and hepatitis B virus infection. The chain has TRBV2 and TRBJ1-3; D not certain. CDR3 DNA: TGTGCCAGCAGATATCAGGAGATTGGAAACACCATATATTTT. Translated: CASRYQEIGNTIYF.